The 2 T cell receptor beta chains listed next were all sequenced from one sample in a study of cytomegalovirus exposure and HLA in healthy donors. Libraries were prepared by immunoSEQ multiplex PCR; TCRdb keeps only in-frame clonotypes and omits some of them. The sample shows just under 75,000 clones, approximately 94% of them seen only once. Sequencing was carried out using PBMCs. Source of these receptors: a woman under 30 in good health and CMV-seropositive.

The V gene is TRBV28, the J gene TRBJ1-2, with TRBD1 as a possible D gene (6 bases). V lost 3 bases, J lost 7 bases, and 18 bases lay in between. The CDR3 sequence is 15 residues long. Germline CDR1 and CDR2: MDHEN and SYDVKM. The CDR3 is CASSFRSQRTAGYTF. The DNA of the CDR3 is TGTGCCAGCAGTTTTCGTAGCCAACGGACAGCTGGCTACACCTTC.

The chain has TRBV4-2 and TRBJ1-6, with D possibly TRBD1 on 5 matching bases. CDR1 LGHNA and CDR2 YNFKEQ come from the germline V gene. Trimming stripped 7 bases from V and 8 bases from J, with 18 bases between. The CDR3 covers 15 residues. The CDR3 protein is CASNHKVGGDSPLHF. The CDR3, as DNA: TGTGCCAGCAACCACAAAGTTGGGGGGGATTCACCCCTCCACTTT.